Each of the 18 T cell receptor beta chains below was sequenced from the same sample in a study of cytomegalovirus exposure and HLA in healthy donors. The PCR used 60 Vbeta and 13 Jbeta primers. The protocol was immunoSEQ multiplex PCR, while the TCRdb copy is restricted to in-frame clones and leaves out a portion. Counted here are about 160,000 clones, about 80% occurring once; the ten biggest clones make up approximately 1.3%. Source material: PBMCs. The receptors were gathered from a young man in good health and CMV-seronegative.

This sequence joins TRBV19 and TRBJ1-2; D is unclear. The CDR3 is made up of 13 amino acids. The germline gives CDR1 LNHDA, CDR2 SQIVND (reference sequence). Trimming removed 5 bases at V and 0 bases at J, with 7 bases between. The CDR3 region has the DNA TGTGCCAGTAGTCCCGGGACTAACTATGGCTACACCTTC. Amino acid sequence: CASSPGTNYGYTF.

This chain uses TRBV19 with TRBJ2-2, with D hard to call. The CDR3 spans 18 residues. Germline CDR1 LNHDA, CDR2 SQIVND (reference sequence). V was shortened by 5 bases and J by 6 bases, with 25 bases between the two germline ends. CDR3 DNA: TGTGCCAGTAGTCCCCGCTTTCAGGCCGCAGCAGGCCCCGGGGAGCTGTTTTTT. Its protein product is CASSPRFQAAAGPGELFF.

This chain links TRBV5-4 with TRBJ2-7; tentative D call: TRBD2 (6 bases). Trimming removed 4 bases from V and 2 bases from J, with 10 bases in between. The V gene's germline CDR1 is SGHNT and CDR2 YYREEE (reference sequence). CDR3 size: 13 residues. In DNA, the CDR3 is TGTGCCAGCAGCCGGGACTGGGCCTACGAGCAGTACTTC. Amino acids: CASSRDWAYEQYF.

The V gene is TRBV27, the J gene TRBJ2-7; 7 bases line up with TRBD2. Germline V gene data show CDR1 as MNHEY and CDR2 as SMNVEV (reference sequence). This CDR3 spans 15 amino acids. V lost 3 bases to trimming and J lost 0 bases; unmatched junction nucleotides: 5. The CDR3 coding sequence is TGTGCCAGCAGTTTGATCTGGGGGGGCTCCTACGAGCAGTACTTC. This encodes CASSLIWGGSYEQYF.

The chain has TRBV28 and TRBJ2-1; D ambiguous. The germline V gene has CDR1 MDHEN and CDR2 SYDVKM. With 6 bases removed from V and 0 bases from J, the gap between germline ends came to 18 bases. The CDR3 length is 17 residues. CDR3 in amino acids: CASSLPPGSSSYNEQFF. DNA for the CDR3: TGTGCCAGCAGCCTTCCCCCCGGGTCGAGCTCCTACAATGAGCAGTTCTTC.

The J gene is TRBJ1-1, the V gene TRBV5-1; no firm D call. CDR1 SGHRS and CDR2 YFSETQ come from the germline V gene. Trimming removed 4 bases from V and 5 bases from J, with 12 bases in between. The CDR3 loop spans 13 amino acids. The CDR3 sequence: CASSKVSETEAFF. The CDR3 DNA sequence: TGCGCCAGCAGCAAGGTCTCGGAGACTGAAGCTTTCTTT.

The V call is TRBV27, the J call TRBJ2-7; the match to TRBD2 covers 9 bases. The germline V gene has CDR1 MNHEY and CDR2 SMNVEV (reference sequence). CDR3 size: 15 residues. V gave up 11 bases and J gave up 3 bases; unmatched junction bases: 14. The CDR3 loop reads CAVLAGVTLSYEQYF. For the CDR3, the DNA is TGTGCCGTATTAGCGGGGGTTACACTTAGCTACGAGCAGTACTTC.

This rearrangement joins TRBV29-1 to TRBJ1-3; TRBD1 aligns across 11 bases. The CDR3 loop spans 15 amino acids. V trimming: 6 bases; J trimming: 4 bases; junction bases outside the gene matches: 8. CDR1 and CDR2 (germline): SQVTM, ANQGSEA. The CDR3 DNA sequence: TGCAGCGTCCAGGACAGGGGGCGAGGCGGAAACACCATATATTTT. Translating it yields CSVQDRGRGGNTIYF.

V is TRBV14 and J is TRBJ1-1, with D uncertain. Trimming left V 2 bases short and J 0 bases short, with 4 bases between. Germline loops: CDR1 SGHDN, CDR2 FVKESK. The CDR3 has 13 amino acids. This chain's CDR3 is CASSQTVNTEAFF. The CDR3 DNA reads as TGTGCCAGCAGCCAAACGGTGAACACTGAAGCTTTCTTT. The full variable domain, with the rest looked up from reference TRBV14 and TRBJ1-1, is EAGVTQFPSHSVIEKGQTVTLRCDPISGHDNLYWYRRVMGKEIKFLLHFVKESKQDESGMPNNRFLAERTGGTYSTLKVQPAELEDSGVYFCASSQTVNTEAFFGQGTRLTVV.

This chain connects TRBV9 to TRBJ1-6; possible D gene TRBD1, 5 bases. Trimming pared 4 bases from V and 8 bases from J, leaving 13 bases between. Germline values: CDR1 SGDLS, CDR2 YYNGEE. CDR3 length equals 14 residues. The CDR3 is CASSTGWGDSPLHF. DNA of the CDR3: TGTGCCAGCAGCACCGGATGGGGGGATTCACCCCTCCACTTT.

V is TRBV18 and J is TRBJ2-1, with a tentative D call TRBD2 (6 bases). The CDR3 runs to 12 residues. The germline CDR1 and CDR2 sequences are KGHSH and LQKENI. V shed 3 bases and J shed 9 bases, with 9 bases lying between them. CDR3: CASSPRDSEQFF. The CDR3 DNA follows: TGTGCCAGCTCACCCAGGGACTCTGAGCAGTTCTTC.

This clone was observed a handful of times. The rearrangement joins TRBV7-9 to TRBJ2-3, with 8 bases lining up with TRBD2. V shed 3 bases and J 3 bases; nucleotides not matched to a gene: 5. The germline V gene has CDR1 SEHNR and CDR2 FQNEAQ (reference sequence). This CDR3 is built from 15 residues. CDR3 loop: CASSLERGRTDTQYF. CDR3 in DNA: TGTGCCAGCAGCTTGGAGCGGGGGAGAACAGATACGCAGTATTTT.

V is TRBV30 and J is TRBJ2-1; 10 nucleotides match TRBD2. CDR1 is GTSNPN and CDR2 is SVGIG in the germline V gene (reference sequence). V trimming: 1 base; J trimming: 5 bases; junction bases outside the gene matches: 11. The CDR3 has 17 amino acids. CDR3 sequence reads: CAWSAFLSLAGDNEQFF. The CDR3 nucleotides are TGTGCCTGGAGTGCTTTTTTGAGTCTAGCGGGAGACAATGAGCAGTTCTTC. The full variable domain, its missing parts supplied by reference TRBV30 and TRBJ2-1, is SQTIHQWPATLVQPVGSPLSLECTVEGTSNPNLYWYRQAAGRGLQLLFYSVGIGQISSEVPQNLSASRPQDRQFILSSKKLLLSDSGFYLCAWSAFLSLAGDNEQFFGPGTRLTVL.

The chain is built from TRBV5-1 and TRBJ2-5, with D unclear. This CDR3 spans 14 amino acids. Trimming took off 2 bases at V and 4 bases at J, with 12 bases between the two ends. Germline CDR1 reads SGHRS; CDR2 reads YFSETQ. CDR3 protein: CASSFRHPRETQYF. CDR3 DNA: TGCGCCAGCAGCTTTAGACACCCTCGAGAGACCCAGTACTTC. The variable domain in full, with the rest retrieved from reference TRBV5-1 and TRBJ2-5, is KAGVTQTPRYLIKTRGQQVTLSCSPISGHRSVSWYQQTPGQGLQFLFEYFSETQRNKGNFPGRFSGRQFSNSRSEMNVSTLELGDSALYLCASSFRHPRETQYFGPGTRLLVL.

The chain is built from TRBV4-2 and TRBJ1-3; TRBD1 is a possible D gene (5 bases). The V end lost 1 base, the J end lost 3 bases, and 13 bases lay between the germline ends. The CDR3 runs 16 residues. Germline V gives CDR1 LGHNA, CDR2 YNFKEQ. The DNA for the CDR3 is TGTGCCAGCAGCCAAGCTCAGGGCGAAGGTGGAAACACCATATATTTT. Translated: CASSQAQGEGGNTIYF.

This chain connects TRBV30 to TRBJ1-2; no clear D gene. V dropped 0 bases and J dropped 7 bases, with 12 bases sitting between them. CDR3 size: 13 residues. Germline V gives CDR1 GTSNPN, CDR2 SVGIG (reference sequence). This CDR3 reads CAWSVRVLGGYTF. As DNA, the CDR3 is TGTGCCTGGAGTGTACGGGTTCTCGGTGGCTACACCTTC.

J is TRBJ2-7 and V is TRBV6-6; 12 bases line up with TRBD1. CDR1 is MNHNY, CDR2 SVGAGI, per germline (reference sequence). This CDR3 has 16 amino acids. The V gene end was trimmed by 1 base and the J gene end by 4 bases; junction bases not matched to a gene: 5. The CDR3, as DNA: TGTGCCAGCAGTTACTGGGGGACAGGGGGCTTGTACGAGCAGTACTTC. As protein: CASSYWGTGGLYEQYF.

The V gene is TRBV10-3, the J gene TRBJ1-6; possibly TRBD1 for D (5 bases). This CDR3 spans 12 amino acids. Trimming shortened V by 2 bases and J by 12 bases, and 8 bases separated the two germline ends. The germline V gene has CDR1 ENHRY and CDR2 SYGVKD. The DNA for the CDR3 is TGTGCCATCAGTGAGCTACAGGAACCCCTCCACTTT. As protein: CAISELQEPLHF.